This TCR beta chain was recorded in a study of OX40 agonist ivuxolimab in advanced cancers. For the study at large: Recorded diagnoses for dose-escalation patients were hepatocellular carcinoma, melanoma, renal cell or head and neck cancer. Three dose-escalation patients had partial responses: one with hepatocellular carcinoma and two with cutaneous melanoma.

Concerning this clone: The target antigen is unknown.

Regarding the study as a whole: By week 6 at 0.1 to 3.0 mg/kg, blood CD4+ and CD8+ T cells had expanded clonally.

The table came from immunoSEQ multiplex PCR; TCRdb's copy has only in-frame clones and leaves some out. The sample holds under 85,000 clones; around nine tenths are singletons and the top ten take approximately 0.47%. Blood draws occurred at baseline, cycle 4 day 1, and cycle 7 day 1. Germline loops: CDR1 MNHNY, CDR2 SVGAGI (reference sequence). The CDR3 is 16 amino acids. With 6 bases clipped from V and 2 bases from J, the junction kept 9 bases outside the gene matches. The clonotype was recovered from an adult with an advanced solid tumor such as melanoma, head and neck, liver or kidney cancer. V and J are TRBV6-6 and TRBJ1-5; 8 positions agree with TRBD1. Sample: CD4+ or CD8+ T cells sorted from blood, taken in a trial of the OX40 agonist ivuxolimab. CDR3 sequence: CASRIDRGRGNQPQHF. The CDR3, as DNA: TGTGCCAGCAGAATCGACAGGGGACGGGGCAATCAGCCCCAGCATTTT.